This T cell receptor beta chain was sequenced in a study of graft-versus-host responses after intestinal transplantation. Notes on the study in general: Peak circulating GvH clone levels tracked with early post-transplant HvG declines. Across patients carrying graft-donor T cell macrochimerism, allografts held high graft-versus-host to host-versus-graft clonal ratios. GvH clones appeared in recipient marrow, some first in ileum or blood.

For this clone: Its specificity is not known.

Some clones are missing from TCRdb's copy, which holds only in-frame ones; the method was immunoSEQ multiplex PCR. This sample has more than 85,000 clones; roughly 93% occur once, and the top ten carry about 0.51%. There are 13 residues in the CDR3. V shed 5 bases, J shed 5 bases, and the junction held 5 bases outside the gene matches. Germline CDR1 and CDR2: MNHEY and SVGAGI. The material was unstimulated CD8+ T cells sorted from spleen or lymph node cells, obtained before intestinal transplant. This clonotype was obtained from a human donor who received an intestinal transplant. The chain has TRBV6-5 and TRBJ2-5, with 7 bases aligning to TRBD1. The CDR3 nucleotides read TGTGCCAGCAGTAGACAGGGCGGGGAGACCCAGTACTTC. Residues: CASSRQGGETQYF.